Only a few counts were recorded for the clone carrying this T cell receptor (beta chain). TCR cDNA, made by 5'RACE template switching, carried an added universal primer site and UMIs. TCRdb reprocessed the 5' RACE reads via MiXCR and lists one record per CDR3 protein. The sample consists of almost 600,000 distinct CDR3 sequences, approximately 15% of them appearing once. These data belong to a study of T cells after yellow fever vaccination. Background on the study: SMART-Seq v4 Ultra Low Input served to prepare low-cell-number fractions.

V shed 5 bases, J shed 4 bases, and the junction held 7 bases outside the gene matches. Germline V lookup: CDR1 SGHTA, CDR2 FQGNSA. The CDR3 consists of 14 residues. This sample comprised PBMCs, obtained on the day of the yellow fever booster vaccination. The sequence came from a man between 25 and 39 years old who received the YFV17D yellow fever vaccine. The chain joins TRBV7-2 to TRBJ1-2, with TRBD1 matching over 7 bases. In DNA, the CDR3 is TGTGCCAGCAGCCGAGGTGGGACAGCCTATGGCTACACCTTC. This sequence encodes CASSRGGTAYGYTF.